This T cell receptor (beta chain) was observed in a study of radiation and T cells in renal cell carcinoma. Sequencing was performed with immunoSEQ multiplex PCR; in TCRdb, only in-frame clones are kept and a portion is missing. The sample has about 170,000 clones; around 89% are singletons. Germline V gene sequence: CDR1 LNHDA, CDR2 SQIVND (reference sequence). This CDR3 has 13 residues. The V and J ends lost 9 bases and 1 base respectively, with 9 bases between them. Turning to this clone: Its target is unknown.

Findings of the study overall: In blood, top tumor clones expanded by 2 weeks, shrinking by 4.

The sample's time point: blood 4 weeks post-SBRT, at nephrectomy. Noted treatment: 15 Gy SBRT to primary tumor, nephrectomy 4 weeks later. The source was blood, collected from a patient whose treatment included radiotherapy and nephrectomy. This TCR derives from a woman aged 45 to 65 with renal cell carcinoma. The rearrangement uses TRBV19 and TRBJ1-4; D remains unclear. The DNA for the CDR3 is TGTGCCAGCGGTCCCCTAACTAATGAAAAACTGTTTTTT. Its translation: CASGPLTNEKLFF.